The 10 T cell receptor beta chains below were found in one sample sequenced in a study of blood T cell repertoires in COVID-19. Profiled with immunoSEQ multiplex PCR; TCRdb holds only in-frame clones, not every one. Among roughly 250,000 clones, about 90% were seen once, and the ten largest hold roughly 0.8%. The sequencing sample was made of peripheral blood. These receptors all come from a man aged 25 to 40 with COVID-19, enrolled during active disease.

This chain joins TRBV18 and TRBJ2-7; 9 bases map to TRBD1. The J segment lost 7 bases and the V segment lost 5 bases, leaving 12 bases of the junction unmatched. Germline V gene lookup returns CDR1 KGHSH and CDR2 LQKENI. The CDR3 is 15 residues long. CDR3 sequence: CASSSGDRDLGEQYF. The DNA of the CDR3 is TGTGCCAGCTCATCCGGGGACAGGGATCTAGGAGAGCAGTACTTC.

V gene TRBV14 combines with J gene TRBJ1-1, with 11 positions matching TRBD1. CDR3 length equals 15 residues. Unmatched junction bases numbered 3, after V lost 2 bases and J lost 4 bases. Germline CDR1 and CDR2: SGHDN and FVKESK. In DNA form, the CDR3 reads TGTGCCAGCAGCCAAAGGACAGGGGGCGCCACTGAAGCTTTCTTT. Amino acids: CASSQRTGGATEAFF.

V is TRBV3-1 (or the pseudogene TRBV3-2) and J is TRBJ2-4, with no clear D. CDR1 is LGHDT, CDR2 YNNKEL, per germline (reference sequence). Between the trimmed V and J ends, which lost 2 bases and 3 bases, there was a span of 20 bases. The CDR3 spans 18 residues. In nucleotides, the CDR3 is TGTGCCAGCAGCCAATTCGATCCGGGTGCCTGGGTCAAAAACATTCAGTACTTC. As protein: CASSQFDPGAWVKNIQYF.

The chain combines TRBV12-3 or TRBV12-4 with TRBJ1-2; 8 nucleotides line up with TRBD1. The CDR3 has 13 residues. J was trimmed by 6 bases and V by 5 bases; bases with no gene match: 5. The CDR3 loop is CASSETGEDGYTF. The CDR3 DNA reads TGTGCCAGCAGTGAGACAGGGGAAGATGGCTACACCTTC.

The rearrangement joins TRBV6-5 to TRBJ2-1; 7 nucleotides line up with TRBD2. Losses at the gene ends were 4 bases for V and 4 bases for J; bases not matched to a gene: 10. The CDR3 is made up of 16 amino acids. Germline CDR1 reads MNHEY; CDR2 reads SVGAGI. CDR3 amino acids: CASSSIEAGPYNEQFF. The CDR3, as DNA: TGTGCCAGCAGTTCCATCGAAGCGGGGCCGTACAATGAGCAGTTCTTC.

V gene TRBV7-9 combines with J gene TRBJ2-4; 8 positions match TRBD2. CDR1 SEHNR and CDR2 FQNEAQ come from the germline V gene (reference sequence). Unmatched junction bases numbered 1, after V lost 2 bases and J lost 4 bases. The CDR3 length is 14 residues. The CDR3 nucleotides read TGTGCCAGCAGCTTACTAGCGGGTAAAAACATTCAGTACTTC. It specifies CASSLLAGKNIQYF.

V gene TRBV20-1 combines with J gene TRBJ1-1; D gene unclear. Germline CDR1 is DFQATT and CDR2 is SNEGSKA (reference sequence). The CDR3 extends over 12 amino acids. Trimming shortened V by 3 bases and J by 1 base, and 6 bases separated the two germline ends. The CDR3: CSASIKNTEAFF. The DNA of the CDR3 is TGCAGTGCTAGTATCAAGAACACTGAAGCTTTCTTT.

V usage is TRBV2 and J usage is TRBJ1-5, with 9 positions matching TRBD1. V lost 4 bases to trimming and J lost 6 bases; unmatched junction nucleotides: 7. Per the germline V gene, CDR1 is SNHLY and CDR2 is FYNNEI. The CDR3 contains 15 residues. In DNA form, the CDR3 reads TGTGCCAGCAGTGGGACAGGGGATGGTGGTCAGCCCCAGCATTTT. Translated, it gives CASSGTGDGGQPQHF.

The V gene is TRBV6-5, the J gene TRBJ2-2, with 9 positions matching TRBD2. The CDR3 sequence is 16 residues long. Germline V lookup: CDR1 MNHEY, CDR2 SVGAGI. Trimming cost V 0 bases and J 5 bases; bases outside gene matches: 4. The CDR3 nucleotides are TGTGCCAGCAGTTACTCGCGGGGGGGCCCGACCGGGGAGCTGTTTTTT. Translated, it gives CASSYSRGGPTGELFF.

Here the CDR3 DNA reads TGTGCCAGCAGGTTACGTGGGGGGAGTCAGCCCCAGCATTTT. This encodes CASRLRGGSQPQHF. The rearrangement uses TRBV5-6 and TRBJ1-5, with a possible D match to TRBD1 (5 bases). V lost 5 bases and J 6 bases, leaving 15 bases between the germline ends. The length of the CDR3 is 14 residues. CDR1 and CDR2 from the germline V gene are SGHDT and YYEEEE.